The 13 T cell receptor beta chains presented below share a single source sample, sequenced in a study of regulatory and conventional T cells in RAG deficiency (dated by TCRdb to 2017 to 2019). Libraries were prepared through the immunoSEQ multiplex PCR assay. TCRdb took over this immuneACCESS table, retaining in-frame rearrangements with V and J assigned. Such tables are incomplete; in checked studies, under half of the missing clones stem from an unresolved V gene, and the remainder is unexplained. The sample table lists approximately 12,000 clones, 85% to 95% of them with a count of one. Approximately 1.1% of the sample rests with the top ten. Conventional CD4+ T cells were purified from blood as CD25-low CD127-high cells before genomic DNA extraction. In addition, the sample was reused for a study of regulatory T cells. Per that second paper: The multiplex PCR relied on 52 forward TRBV primers and 13 reverse TRBJ primers, and amplification bias was corrected through assay-based and computational methods.

The sample comprised CD4+ effector T cells sorted from blood. Source of these receptors: a human donor in good health.

This clone appeared once. The chain links TRBV19 to TRBJ2-7, with 8 bases that match TRBD1. Germline values: CDR1 LNHDA, CDR2 SQIVND (reference sequence). Trimming cost V 5 bases and J 4 bases; bases outside gene matches: 4. The CDR3 sequence is 13 residues long. The CDR3 DNA follows: TGTGCCAGTAGTCTCCGACAGGGGTACGAGCAGTACTTC. It translates to CASSLRQGYEQYF.

The genes are TRBV6-5 and TRBJ1-6; no definite D call. The CDR3 runs to 14 residues. The ends were cut back, 5 bases at V and 6 bases at J, with 11 bases in the middle. Germline CDR1 is MNHEY and CDR2 is SVGAGI. The CDR3 DNA follows: TGTGCCAGCAGTAGTCCCGCGTTTAATTCACCCCTCCACTTT. It encodes CASSSPAFNSPLHF.

This chain joins TRBV13 and TRBJ2-7; D could derive from TRBD1 or TRBD2 (5 bases each). Germline-derived CDR1 and CDR2 are PRHDT and FYEKMQ (reference sequence). The CDR3 consists of 14 residues. Trimming shortened V by 5 bases and J by 2 bases, and 13 bases separated the two germline ends. CDR3 residues: CASSRDRKTYEQYF. CDR3 sequence (DNA): TGTGCCAGCAGCAGGGACCGGAAAACCTACGAGCAGTACTTC. Complete variable domain (other parts from reference TRBV13 and TRBJ2-7): AAGVIQSPRHLIKEKRETATLKCYPIPRHDTVYWYQQGPGQDPQFLISFYEKMQSDKGSIPDRFSAQQFSDYHSELNMSSLELGDSALYFCASSRDRKTYEQYFGPGTRLTVT.

The chain employs TRBV11-3 and TRBJ1-2, with 8 nucleotides matching TRBD1. The junction had 10 bases not matched to a gene; V was cut back by 9 bases and J by 4 bases. The CDR3 contains 14 residues. Germline-derived CDR1 and CDR2 are SGHNT and YENEEA. CDR3 region: CARNSQGVTYGYTF. The CDR3 region has the DNA TGTGCCAGAAACTCACAGGGGGTTACCTATGGCTACACCTTC.

This clone has just a few counts. The rearrangement joins TRBV6-5 to TRBJ2-5; 12 nucleotides line up with TRBD2. The trim removed 4 bases at V and 9 bases at J, leaving 9 bases unmatched. Germline V CDR1 and CDR2: MNHEY, SVGAGI. The CDR3 runs 15 residues. The CDR3 DNA follows: TGTGCCAGCAGTTTGCTAGCGGGGGGGACCGGGGCCCAGTACTTC. It codes for CASSLLAGGTGAQYF.

V usage is TRBV4-3 and J usage is TRBJ1-2; D gene uncertain. V was pared by 3 bases and J by 2 bases, with 13 bases between. Germline CDR1 reads LGHNA; CDR2 reads YSLEER. The CDR3 runs to 15 residues. CDR3 amino acids: CASSHPPRGNYGYTF. Written as DNA, the CDR3 is TGCGCCAGCAGCCACCCTCCTCGCGGGAACTATGGCTACACCTTC.

The chain joins TRBV6-1 to TRBJ2-1, with 7 bases matching TRBD1. This CDR3 is built from 15 residues. Germline CDR1 and CDR2: MNHNS and SASEGT. The trim removed 1 base at V and 0 bases at J, leaving 0 bases unmatched. The CDR3 DNA reads as TGTGCCAGCAGTGAAGGACAGGGCTCCTACAATGAGCAGTTCTTC. This sequence encodes CASSEGQGSYNEQFF.

V usage is TRBV5-1 and J usage is TRBJ2-3; 12 bases align to TRBD2. This CDR3 has 17 amino acids. CDR1 is SGHRS, CDR2 YFSETQ, per germline. V dropped 7 bases and J dropped 0; count of bases not matched to a gene: 9. The CDR3 sequence: CASWKGLAGLSTDTQYF. CDR3 coding DNA: TGCGCCAGCTGGAAGGGACTAGCGGGTTTAAGCACAGATACGCAGTATTTT.

The chain has TRBV10-2 and TRBJ2-1; no reliable D call. The CDR3 loop spans 11 amino acids. Germline CDR1 WSHSY, CDR2 SAAADI. V gave up 6 bases and J gave up 10 bases, with 10 bases separating them. CDR3: CASRLTEEQFF. In DNA form, the CDR3 reads TGCGCCAGCAGACTAACAGAAGAGCAGTTCTTC.

Written as DNA, the CDR3 is TGCGCCAGCGCAAGGACAGTACCAAACACTGAAGCTTTCTTT. Translating gives CASARTVPNTEAFF. The rearrangement joins TRBV5-1 to TRBJ1-1; weak D call: TRBD1 (6 bases). Between the trimmed V and J ends, which lost 7 bases and 2 bases, there was a span of 15 bases. This CDR3 is 14 amino acids long. Germline values: CDR1 SGHRS, CDR2 YFSETQ. Looking up the rest from reference TRBV5-1 and TRBJ1-1 gives the full variable domain: KAGVTQTPRYLIKTRGQQVTLSCSPISGHRSVSWYQQTPGQGLQFLFEYFSETQRNKGNFPGRFSGRQFSNSRSEMNVSTLELGDSALYLCASARTVPNTEAFFGQGTRLTVV.

The CDR3 loop reads CASSQSGTGFNEQYF. The CDR3 DNA reads TGTGCCAGCAGTCAATCCGGGACCGGCTTTAACGAGCAGTACTTC. This chain connects TRBV27 to TRBJ2-7; TRBD1 or TRBD2 may be the D gene (5 bases each). CDR3 size: 15 residues. Deletions cut 5 bases from V and 5 bases from J, with 19 bases between. Germline V gene data show CDR1 as MNHEY and CDR2 as SMNVEV (reference sequence).

The rearrangement links TRBV9 to TRBJ1-4; tentatively, D is TRBD1 (6 bases). Trimming left V 4 bases short and J 10 bases short, with 17 bases between. CDR3 length: 14 amino acids. Germline CDR1 SGDLS, CDR2 YYNGEE. The CDR3 here is CASSPRGAVGKLFF. Here the CDR3 DNA reads TGTGCCAGCAGCCCCAGGGGCGCAGTTGGAAAACTGTTTTTT.

The chain joins TRBV6-1 to TRBJ2-3; 7 nucleotides agree with TRBD1. The CDR3 covers 15 residues. CDR1 is MNHNS, CDR2 SASEGT, per germline. The V and J ends lost 0 bases and 3 bases, in that order; junction bases with no gene match: 3. The CDR3 loop reads CASSEARQGTDTQYF. The CDR3 DNA sequence: TGTGCCAGCAGTGAAGCGAGACAGGGAACAGATACGCAGTATTTT.